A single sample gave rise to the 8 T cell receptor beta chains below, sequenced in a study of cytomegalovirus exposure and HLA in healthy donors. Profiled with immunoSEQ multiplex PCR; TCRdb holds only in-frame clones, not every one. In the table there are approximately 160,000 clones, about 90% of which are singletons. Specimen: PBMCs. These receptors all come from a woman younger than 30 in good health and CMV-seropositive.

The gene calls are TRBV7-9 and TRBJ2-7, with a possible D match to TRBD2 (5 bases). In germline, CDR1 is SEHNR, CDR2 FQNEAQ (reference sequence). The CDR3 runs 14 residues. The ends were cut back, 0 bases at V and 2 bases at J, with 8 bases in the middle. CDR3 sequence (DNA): TGTGCCAGCAGCTTAGCCGGGATGCCCTACGAGCAGTACTTC. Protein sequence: CASSLAGMPYEQYF.

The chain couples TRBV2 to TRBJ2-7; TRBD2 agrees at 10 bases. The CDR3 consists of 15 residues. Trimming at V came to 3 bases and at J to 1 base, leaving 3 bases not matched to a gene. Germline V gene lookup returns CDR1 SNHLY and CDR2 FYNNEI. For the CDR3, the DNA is TGTGCCAGCAGTGAGGTAGCGGGGGGATCCTACGAGCAGTACTTC. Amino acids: CASSEVAGGSYEQYF.

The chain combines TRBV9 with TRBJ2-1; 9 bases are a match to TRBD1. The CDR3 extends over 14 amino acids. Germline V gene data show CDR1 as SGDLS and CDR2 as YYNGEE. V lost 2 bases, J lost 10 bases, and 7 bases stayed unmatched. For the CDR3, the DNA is TGTGCCAGCAGCGTTGGACAGGGGTTAAGGGAGCAGTTCTTC. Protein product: CASSVGQGLREQFF.

CDR3 DNA sequence: TGCGCCAGCAGCTTGACTACCACAGGGGGCCACGGGGAGCTGTTTTTT. Its protein is CASSLTTTGGHGELFF. The rearrangement uses TRBV5-1 and TRBJ2-2; 9 bases line up with TRBD1. With V trimmed by 1 base and J by 7 bases, 8 bases remained unmatched. The CDR3 has 16 amino acids. The V gene's germline CDR1 is SGHRS and CDR2 YFSETQ.

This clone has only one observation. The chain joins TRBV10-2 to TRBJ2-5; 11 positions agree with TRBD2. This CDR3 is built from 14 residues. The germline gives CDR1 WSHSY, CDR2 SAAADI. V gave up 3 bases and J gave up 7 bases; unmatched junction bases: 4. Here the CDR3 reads CASSDPGLAGTQYF. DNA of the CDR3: TGCGCCAGCAGTGACCCTGGACTAGCGGGGACCCAGTACTTC.

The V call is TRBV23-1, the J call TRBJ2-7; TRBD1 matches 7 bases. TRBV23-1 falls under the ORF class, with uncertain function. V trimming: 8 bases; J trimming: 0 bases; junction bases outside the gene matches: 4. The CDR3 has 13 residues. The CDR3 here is CASLGQSSYEQYF. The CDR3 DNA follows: TGCGCCAGCCTGGGACAGAGCTCCTACGAGCAGTACTTC.

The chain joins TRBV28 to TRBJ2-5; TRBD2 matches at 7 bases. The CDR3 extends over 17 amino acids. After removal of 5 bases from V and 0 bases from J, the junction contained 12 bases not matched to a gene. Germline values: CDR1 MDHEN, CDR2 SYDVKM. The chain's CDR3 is CASSPPGGGWYQETQYF. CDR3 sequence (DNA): TGTGCCAGCAGTCCCCCGGGGGGAGGTTGGTACCAAGAGACCCAGTACTTC.

The CDR3 coding sequence is TGCGCCAGCAGCTTGGCCAGGAACACCGGGGAGCTGTTTTTT. Translation: CASSLARNTGELFF. This rearrangement joins TRBV5-1 to TRBJ2-2, with D unresolved. This CDR3 has 14 amino acids. Germline V gene sequence: CDR1 SGHRS, CDR2 YFSETQ. Trimming took 0 bases from V and 1 from J, leaving 4 bases between them.